The source of this T cell receptor beta chain is a study of response to subunit inactivated influenza vaccine listed by TCRdb under 2018. About the investigation overall: Deep quantitative profiling of the T cell receptor repertoire was used in the study to follow responses to a trivalent subunit inactivated influenza vaccine.

What the work shows at the level of the full study, not this receptor alone: It was suggested by the authors that each seasonal influenza vaccination may recruit only a limited number of new T cells.

The germline V gene yields SGHRS for CDR1 and YFSETQ for CDR2. The CDR3 runs 13 amino acids, cysteine and phenylalanine included. Of all the DNA, just the CDR3 is kept, 39 bases in frame from base 1. V and J are trimmed by 5 bases and 6 bases, and the gene matches miss 5 bases of the junction. Concerning this clonotype: There is no known antigen for this receptor. No clone much larger than this one lies a single base away; base qualities are absent.

The library was produced with RT-PCR. The data were produced on an Illumina HiSeq 2500. The raw public reads went through TCRdb reprocessing: fastp at Q25, MiXCR clone calling, in-frame beta chains kept. Rows are combined by CDR3 protein, so each entry shows the most common genes and DNA. The sample table shows hundreds of thousands of distinct CDR3 sequences, and approximately 15% are seen once. The top ten constitute 11% of the sample. The chain is assembled from TRBV5-1 and TRBJ2-3; the junction holds 8 bases that match TRBD1. This sample comprised PBMCs from blood, obtained approximately 12 days after vaccination. The receptor comes from a man aged 45-60 years who received an inactivated influenza vaccine. Donor details come from another sample of the same person, matched by shared clones. The bases read TGCGCCAGCAGGGGGACAGGACATGATACGCAGTATTTT. Translated, this is CASRGTGHDTQYF.